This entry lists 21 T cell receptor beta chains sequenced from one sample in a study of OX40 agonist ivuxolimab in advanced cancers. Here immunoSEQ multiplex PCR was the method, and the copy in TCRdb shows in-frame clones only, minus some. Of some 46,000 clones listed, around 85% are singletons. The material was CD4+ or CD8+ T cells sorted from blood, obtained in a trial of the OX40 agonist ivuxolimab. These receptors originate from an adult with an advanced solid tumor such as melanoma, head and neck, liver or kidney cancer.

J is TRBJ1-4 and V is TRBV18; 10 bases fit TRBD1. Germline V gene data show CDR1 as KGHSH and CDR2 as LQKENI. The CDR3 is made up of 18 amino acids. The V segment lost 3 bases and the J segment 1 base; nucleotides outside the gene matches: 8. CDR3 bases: TGTGCCAGCTCACCGACCGGGACAGGGGAGTTAACTAATGAAAAACTGTTTTTT. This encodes CASSPTGTGELTNEKLFF.

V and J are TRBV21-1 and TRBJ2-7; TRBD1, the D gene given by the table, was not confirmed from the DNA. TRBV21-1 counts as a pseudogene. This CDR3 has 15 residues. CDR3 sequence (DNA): TGTGCCAGCAGCAAAGAAGGGACATTTCCCTACGAGCAGTACTTC. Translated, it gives CASSKEGTFPYEQYF.

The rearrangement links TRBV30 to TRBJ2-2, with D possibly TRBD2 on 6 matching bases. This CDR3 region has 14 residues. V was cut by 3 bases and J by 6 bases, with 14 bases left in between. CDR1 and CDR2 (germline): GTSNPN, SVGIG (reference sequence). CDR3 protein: CAWSALGEAGELFF. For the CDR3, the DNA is TGTGCCTGGAGCGCGCTGGGGGAGGCCGGGGAGCTGTTTTTT.

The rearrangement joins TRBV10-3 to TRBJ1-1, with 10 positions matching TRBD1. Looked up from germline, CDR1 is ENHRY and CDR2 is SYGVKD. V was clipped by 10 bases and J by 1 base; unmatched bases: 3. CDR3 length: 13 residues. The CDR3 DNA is TGTGCCACCCGACAGGGGGCGAACACTGAAGCTTTCTTT. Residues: CATRQGANTEAFF.

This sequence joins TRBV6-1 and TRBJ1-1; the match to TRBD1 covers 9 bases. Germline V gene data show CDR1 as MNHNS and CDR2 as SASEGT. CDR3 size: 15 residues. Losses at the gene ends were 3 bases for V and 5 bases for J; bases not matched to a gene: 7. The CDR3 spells CASSDSGTGRTEAFF. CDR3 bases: TGTGCCAGCAGTGACTCCGGGACAGGGAGGACTGAAGCTTTCTTT.

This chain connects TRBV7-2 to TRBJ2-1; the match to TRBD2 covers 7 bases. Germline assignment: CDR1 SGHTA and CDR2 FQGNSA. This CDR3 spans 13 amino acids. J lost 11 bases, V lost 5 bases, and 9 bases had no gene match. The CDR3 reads CASSLTREGKQFF. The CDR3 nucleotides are TGTGCCAGCAGCCTCACGAGGGAGGGAAAGCAGTTCTTC.

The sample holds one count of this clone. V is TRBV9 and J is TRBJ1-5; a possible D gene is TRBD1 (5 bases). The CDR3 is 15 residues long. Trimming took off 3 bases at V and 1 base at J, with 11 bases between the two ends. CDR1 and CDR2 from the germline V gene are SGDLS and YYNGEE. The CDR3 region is CASSETGSSNQPQHF. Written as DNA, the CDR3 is TGTGCCAGCAGCGAAACAGGATCCAGCAATCAGCCCCAGCATTTT.

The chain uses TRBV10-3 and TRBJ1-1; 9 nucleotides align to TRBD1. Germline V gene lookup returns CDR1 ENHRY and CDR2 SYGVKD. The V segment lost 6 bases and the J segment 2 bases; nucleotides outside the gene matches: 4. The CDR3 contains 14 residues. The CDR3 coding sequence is TGTGCCATCAGCGGAACAGGGGGCAACACTGAAGCTTTCTTT. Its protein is CAISGTGGNTEAFF.

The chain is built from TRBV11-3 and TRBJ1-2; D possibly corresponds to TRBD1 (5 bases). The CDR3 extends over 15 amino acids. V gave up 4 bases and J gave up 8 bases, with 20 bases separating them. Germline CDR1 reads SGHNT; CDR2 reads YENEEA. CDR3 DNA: TGTGCCAGCAGCTCCCCACGACAGACACCATGCGGCTACACCTTC. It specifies CASSSPRQTPCGYTF.

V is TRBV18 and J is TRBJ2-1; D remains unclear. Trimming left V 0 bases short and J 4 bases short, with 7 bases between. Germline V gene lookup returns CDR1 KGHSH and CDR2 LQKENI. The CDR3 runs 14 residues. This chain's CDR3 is CASSPPAEYNEQFF. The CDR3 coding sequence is TGTGCCAGCTCACCACCGGCGGAGTACAATGAGCAGTTCTTC.

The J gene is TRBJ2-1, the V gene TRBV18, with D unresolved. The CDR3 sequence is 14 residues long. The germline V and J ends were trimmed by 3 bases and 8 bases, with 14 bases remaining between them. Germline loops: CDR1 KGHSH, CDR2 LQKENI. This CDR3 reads CASSPRALFDEQFF. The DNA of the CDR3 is TGTGCCAGCTCACCCCGGGCCCTTTTCGATGAGCAGTTCTTC.

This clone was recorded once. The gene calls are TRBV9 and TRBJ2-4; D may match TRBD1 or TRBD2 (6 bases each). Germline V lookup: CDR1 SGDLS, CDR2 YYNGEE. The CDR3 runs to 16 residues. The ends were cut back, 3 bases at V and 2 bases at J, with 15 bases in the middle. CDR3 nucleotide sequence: TGTGCCAGCAGCGAGGGGGGTAGGGTGACCAAAAACATTCAGTACTTC. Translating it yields CASSEGGRVTKNIQYF.

The CDR3 DNA is TGTGCCAGCAGCTTAGCGGGGGGCCCCCGCAATGAGCAGTTCTTC. It specifies CASSLAGGPRNEQFF. This chain connects TRBV7-2 to TRBJ2-1, with D perhaps matching TRBD1 or TRBD2 (6 bases each). The length of the CDR3 is 15 residues. The germline CDR1 and CDR2 sequences are SGHTA and FQGNSA. V was clipped by 0 bases and J by 6 bases, with 12 bases between them.

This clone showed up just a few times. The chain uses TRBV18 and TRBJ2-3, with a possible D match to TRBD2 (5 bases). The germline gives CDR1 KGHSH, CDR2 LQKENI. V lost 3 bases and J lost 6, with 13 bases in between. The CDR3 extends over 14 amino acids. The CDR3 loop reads CASSPYGVRDTQYF. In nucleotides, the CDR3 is TGTGCCAGCTCACCCTACGGGGTCAGGGATACGCAGTATTTT. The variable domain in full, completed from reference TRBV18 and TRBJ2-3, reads NAGVMQNPRHLVRRRGQEARLRCSPMKGHSHVYWYRQLPEEGLKFMVYLQKENIIDESGMPKERFSAEFPKEGPSILRIQQVVRGDSAAYFCASSPYGVRDTQYFGPGTRLTVL.

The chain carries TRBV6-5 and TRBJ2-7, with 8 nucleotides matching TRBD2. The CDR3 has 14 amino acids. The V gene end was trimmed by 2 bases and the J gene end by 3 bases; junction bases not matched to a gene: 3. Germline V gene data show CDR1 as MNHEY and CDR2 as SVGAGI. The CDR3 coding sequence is TGTGCCAGCAGTTACGGCAGCGGGGGCTACGAGCAGTACTTC. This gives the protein CASSYGSGGYEQYF.

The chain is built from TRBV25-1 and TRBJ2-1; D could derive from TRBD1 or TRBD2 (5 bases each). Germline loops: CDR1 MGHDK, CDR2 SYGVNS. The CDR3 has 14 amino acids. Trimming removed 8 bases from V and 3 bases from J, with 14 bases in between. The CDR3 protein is CASRDGASYNEQFF. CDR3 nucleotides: TGTGCCAGCCGGGACGGGGCGAGCTACAATGAGCAGTTCTTC.

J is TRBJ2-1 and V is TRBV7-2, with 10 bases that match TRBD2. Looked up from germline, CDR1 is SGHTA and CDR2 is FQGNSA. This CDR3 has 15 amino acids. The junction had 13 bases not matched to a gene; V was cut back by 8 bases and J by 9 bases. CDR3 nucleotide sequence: TGTGCCAGCGCAGGGAGCGGGGGGGCTCAGAGTGAGCAGTTCTTC. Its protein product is CASAGSGGAQSEQFF.

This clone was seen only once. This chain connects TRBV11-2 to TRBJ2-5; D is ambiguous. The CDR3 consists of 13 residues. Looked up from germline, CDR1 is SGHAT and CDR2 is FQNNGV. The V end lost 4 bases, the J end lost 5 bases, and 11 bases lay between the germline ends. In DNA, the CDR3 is TGTGCCAGCAGCTATAGTTTGGTCGAGACCCAGTACTTC. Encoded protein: CASSYSLVETQYF. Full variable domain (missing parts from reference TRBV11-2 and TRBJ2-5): EAGVAQSPRYKIIEKRQSVAFWCNPISGHATLYWYQQILGQGPKLLIQFQNNGVVDDSQLPKDRFSAERLKGVDSTLKIQPAKLEDSAVYLCASSYSLVETQYFGPGTRLLVL.

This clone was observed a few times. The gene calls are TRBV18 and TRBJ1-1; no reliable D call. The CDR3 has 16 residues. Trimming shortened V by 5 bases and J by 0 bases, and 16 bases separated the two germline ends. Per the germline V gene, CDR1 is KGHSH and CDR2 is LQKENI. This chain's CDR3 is CASSTSTGVLNTEAFF. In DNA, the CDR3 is TGTGCCAGCTCAACATCAACTGGGGTTTTGAACACTGAAGCTTTCTTT.

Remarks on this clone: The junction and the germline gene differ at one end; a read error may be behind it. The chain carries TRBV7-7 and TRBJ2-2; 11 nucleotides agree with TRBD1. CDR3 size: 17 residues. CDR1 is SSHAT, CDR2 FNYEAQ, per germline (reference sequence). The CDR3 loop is CASSHGGQGVPTGELFF. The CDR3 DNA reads TGTGCTAGCAGCCACGGGGGACAGGGGGTCCCCACCGGGGAGCTGTTTTTT.

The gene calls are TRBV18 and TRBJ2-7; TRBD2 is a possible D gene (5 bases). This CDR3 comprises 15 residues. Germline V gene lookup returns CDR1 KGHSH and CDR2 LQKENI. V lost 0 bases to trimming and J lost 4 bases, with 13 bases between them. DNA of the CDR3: TGTGCCAGCTCACCACCGTCGGGGAAGGGATACGAGCAGTACTTC. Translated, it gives CASSPPSGKGYEQYF. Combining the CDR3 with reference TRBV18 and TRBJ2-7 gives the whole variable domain NAGVMQNPRHLVRRRGQEARLRCSPMKGHSHVYWYRQLPEEGLKFMVYLQKENIIDESGMPKERFSAEFPKEGPSILRIQQVVRGDSAAYFCASSPPSGKGYEQYFGPGTRLTVT.